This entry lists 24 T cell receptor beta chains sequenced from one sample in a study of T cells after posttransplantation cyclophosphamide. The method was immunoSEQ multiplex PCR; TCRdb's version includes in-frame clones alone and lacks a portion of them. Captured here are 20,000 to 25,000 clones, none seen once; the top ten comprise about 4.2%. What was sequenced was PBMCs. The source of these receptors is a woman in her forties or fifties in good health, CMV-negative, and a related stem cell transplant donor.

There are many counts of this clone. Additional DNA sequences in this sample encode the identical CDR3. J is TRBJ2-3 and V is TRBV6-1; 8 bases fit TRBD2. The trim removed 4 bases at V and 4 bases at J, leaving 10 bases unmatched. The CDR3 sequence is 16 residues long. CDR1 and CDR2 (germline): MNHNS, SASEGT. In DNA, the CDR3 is TGTGCCAGCAGTGCCGGGACTAGTGATGGGGCAGATACGCAGTATTTT. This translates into CASSAGTSDGADTQYF.

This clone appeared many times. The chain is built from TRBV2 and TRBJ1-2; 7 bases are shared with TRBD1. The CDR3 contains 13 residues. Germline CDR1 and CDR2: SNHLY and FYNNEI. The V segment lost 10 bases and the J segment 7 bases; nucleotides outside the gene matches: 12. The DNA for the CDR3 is TGTGCCACACAGAGGCAGGGGGAACGTGGCTACACCTTC. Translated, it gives CATQRQGERGYTF.

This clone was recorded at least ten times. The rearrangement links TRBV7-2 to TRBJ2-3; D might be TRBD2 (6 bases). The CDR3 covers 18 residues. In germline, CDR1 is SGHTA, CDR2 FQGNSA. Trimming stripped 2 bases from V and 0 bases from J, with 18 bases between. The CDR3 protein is CASSLKTAGFSSTDTQYF. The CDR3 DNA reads TGTGCCAGCAGCTTAAAGACAGCGGGCTTTTCTAGCACAGATACGCAGTATTTT.

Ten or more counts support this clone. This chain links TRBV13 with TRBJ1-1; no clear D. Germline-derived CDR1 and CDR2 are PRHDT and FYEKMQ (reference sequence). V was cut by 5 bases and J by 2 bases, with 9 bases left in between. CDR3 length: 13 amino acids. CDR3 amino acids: CASSRGLNTEAFF. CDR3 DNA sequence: TGTGCCAGCAGCCGTGGCCTTAACACTGAAGCTTTCTTT.

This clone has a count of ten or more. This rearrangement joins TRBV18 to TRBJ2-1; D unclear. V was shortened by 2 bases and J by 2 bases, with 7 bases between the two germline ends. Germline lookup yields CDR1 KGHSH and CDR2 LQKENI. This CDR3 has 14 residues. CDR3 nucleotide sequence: TGTGCCAGCTCACCAAGCTTGACCTACAATGAGCAGTTCTTC. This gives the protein CASSPSLTYNEQFF.

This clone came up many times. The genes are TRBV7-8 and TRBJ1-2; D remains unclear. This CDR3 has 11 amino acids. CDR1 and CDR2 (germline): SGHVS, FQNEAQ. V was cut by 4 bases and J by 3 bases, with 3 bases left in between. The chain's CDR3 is CASSSDYGYTF. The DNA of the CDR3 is TGTGCCAGCAGCTCGGACTATGGCTACACCTTC.

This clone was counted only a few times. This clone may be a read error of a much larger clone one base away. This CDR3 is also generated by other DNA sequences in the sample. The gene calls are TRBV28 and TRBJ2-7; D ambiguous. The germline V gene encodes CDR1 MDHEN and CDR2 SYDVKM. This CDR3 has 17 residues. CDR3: CASSLSRIGSNNYEQYF. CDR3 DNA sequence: TGTGCCAGCAGCTTATCGAGGATCGGATCAAACAACTACGAGCAGTACTTC. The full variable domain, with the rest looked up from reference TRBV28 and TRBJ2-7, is DVKVTQSSRYLVKRTGEKVFLECVQDMDHENMFWYRQDPGLGLRLIYFSYDVKMKEKGDIPEGYSVSREKKERFSLILESASTNQTSMYLCASSLSRIGSNNYEQYFGPGTRLTVT.

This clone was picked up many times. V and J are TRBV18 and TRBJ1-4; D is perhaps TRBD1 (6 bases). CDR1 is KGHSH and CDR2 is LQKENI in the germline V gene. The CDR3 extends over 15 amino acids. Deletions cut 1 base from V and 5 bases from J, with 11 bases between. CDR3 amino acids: CASSPQGQPNEKLFF. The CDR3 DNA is TGTGCCAGCTCACCACAGGGACAACCCAATGAAAAACTGTTTTTT.

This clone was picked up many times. The DNA of the CDR3 is TGTGCCAGCAGCCCACAGGCACAGGATAACTCCTACGAGCAGTACTTC. Its protein product is CASSPQAQDNSYEQYF. The V gene is TRBV11-3, the J gene TRBJ2-7; the D gene is possibly TRBD1 (5 bases). The ends were cut back, 5 bases at V and 0 bases at J, with 17 bases in the middle. CDR1 is SGHNT, CDR2 YENEEA, per germline. The CDR3 extends over 16 amino acids.

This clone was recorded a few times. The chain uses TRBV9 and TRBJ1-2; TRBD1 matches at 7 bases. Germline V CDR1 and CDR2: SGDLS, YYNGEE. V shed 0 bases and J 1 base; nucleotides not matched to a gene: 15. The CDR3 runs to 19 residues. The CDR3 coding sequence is TGTGCCAGCAGCGTAGTCTCAGGGGCAGGGGGGTCCCTTAACTATGGCTACACCTTC. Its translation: CASSVVSGAGGSLNYGYTF.

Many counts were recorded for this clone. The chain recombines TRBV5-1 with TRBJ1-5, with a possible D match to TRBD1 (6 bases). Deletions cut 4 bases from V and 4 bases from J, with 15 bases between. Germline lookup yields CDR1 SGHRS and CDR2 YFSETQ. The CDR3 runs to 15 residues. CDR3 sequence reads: CASSKGDIENQPQHF. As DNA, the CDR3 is TGCGCCAGCAGCAAAGGGGACATCGAGAATCAGCCCCAGCATTTT.

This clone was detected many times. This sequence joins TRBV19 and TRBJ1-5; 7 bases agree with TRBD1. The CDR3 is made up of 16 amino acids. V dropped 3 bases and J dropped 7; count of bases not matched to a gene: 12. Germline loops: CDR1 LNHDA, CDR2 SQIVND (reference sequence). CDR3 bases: TGTGCCAGTAGTATGAACTACAGGGGTCCCGGGCAGCCCCAGCATTTT. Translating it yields CASSMNYRGPGQPQHF.

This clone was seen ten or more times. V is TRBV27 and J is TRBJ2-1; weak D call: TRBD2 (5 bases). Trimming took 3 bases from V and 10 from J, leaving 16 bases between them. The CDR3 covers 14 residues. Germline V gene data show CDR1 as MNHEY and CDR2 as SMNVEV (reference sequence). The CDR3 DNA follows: TGTGCCAGCAGTTTCCCAGGACTTACTGGGGAGCAGTTCTTC. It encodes CASSFPGLTGEQFF.

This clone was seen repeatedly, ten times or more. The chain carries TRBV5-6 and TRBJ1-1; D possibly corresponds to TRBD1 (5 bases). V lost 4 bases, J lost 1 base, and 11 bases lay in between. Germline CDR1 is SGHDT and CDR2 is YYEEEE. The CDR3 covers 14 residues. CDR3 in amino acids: CASSALGGNTEAFF. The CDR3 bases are TGTGCCAGCAGCGCACTCGGGGGGAACACTGAAGCTTTCTTT.

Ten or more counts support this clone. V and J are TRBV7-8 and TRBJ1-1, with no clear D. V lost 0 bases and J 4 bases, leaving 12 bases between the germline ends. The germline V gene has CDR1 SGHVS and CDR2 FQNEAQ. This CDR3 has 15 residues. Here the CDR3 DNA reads TGTGCCAGCAGCTTAGCGGCAGGCCCCAGCACTGAAGCTTTCTTT. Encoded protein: CASSLAAGPSTEAFF.

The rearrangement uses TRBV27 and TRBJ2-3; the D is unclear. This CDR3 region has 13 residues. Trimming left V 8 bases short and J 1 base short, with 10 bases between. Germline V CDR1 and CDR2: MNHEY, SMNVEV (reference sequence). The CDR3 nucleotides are TGTGCCAGCGGCTCACGGGGCACAGATACGCAGTATTTT. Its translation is CASGSRGTDTQYF.

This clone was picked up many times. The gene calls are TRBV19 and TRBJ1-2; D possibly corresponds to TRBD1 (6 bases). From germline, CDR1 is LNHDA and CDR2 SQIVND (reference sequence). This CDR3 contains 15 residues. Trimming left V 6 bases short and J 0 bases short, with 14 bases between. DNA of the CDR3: TGTGCCAGTAGATCAACCGGGACAACTAACTATGGCTACACCTTC. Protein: CASRSTGTTNYGYTF.

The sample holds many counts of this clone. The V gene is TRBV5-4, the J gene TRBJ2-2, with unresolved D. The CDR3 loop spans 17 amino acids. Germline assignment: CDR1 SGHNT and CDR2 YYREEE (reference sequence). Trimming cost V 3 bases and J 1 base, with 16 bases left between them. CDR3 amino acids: CASSSMVQAQNTGELFF. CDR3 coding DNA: TGTGCCAGCAGCTCAATGGTCCAGGCACAGAACACCGGGGAGCTGTTTTTT.

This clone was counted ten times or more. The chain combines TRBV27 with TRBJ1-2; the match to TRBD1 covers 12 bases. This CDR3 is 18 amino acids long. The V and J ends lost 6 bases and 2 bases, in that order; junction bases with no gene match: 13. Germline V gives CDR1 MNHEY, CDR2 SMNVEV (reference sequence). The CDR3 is CASSRYRDRGRQNYGYTF. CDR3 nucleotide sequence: TGTGCCAGCAGCCGTTACCGGGACAGGGGGCGTCAAAACTATGGCTACACCTTC.

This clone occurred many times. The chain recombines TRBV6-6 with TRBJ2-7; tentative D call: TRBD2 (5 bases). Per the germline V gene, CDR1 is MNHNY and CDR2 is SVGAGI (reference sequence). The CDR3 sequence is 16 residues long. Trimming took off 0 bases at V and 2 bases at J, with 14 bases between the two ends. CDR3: CASSYSARGTPYEQYF. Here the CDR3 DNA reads TGTGCCAGCAGTTACTCCGCCCGGGGTACCCCCTACGAGCAGTACTTC.

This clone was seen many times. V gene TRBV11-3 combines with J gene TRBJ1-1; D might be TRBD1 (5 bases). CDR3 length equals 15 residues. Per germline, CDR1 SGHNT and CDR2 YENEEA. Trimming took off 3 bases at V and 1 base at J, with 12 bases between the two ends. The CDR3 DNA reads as TGTGCCAGCAGCTTTTCTCACGGGGGGAACACTGAAGCTTTCTTT. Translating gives CASSFSHGGNTEAFF. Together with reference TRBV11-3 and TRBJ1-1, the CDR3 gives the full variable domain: EAGVVQSPRYKIIEKKQPVAFWCNPISGHNTLYWYLQNLGQGPELLIRYENEEAVDDSQLPKDRFSAERLKGVDSTLKIQPAELGDSAVYLCASSFSHGGNTEAFFGQGTRLTVV.

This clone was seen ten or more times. DNA for the CDR3: TGCGCCAGCCGCGGGATGGGAGACACGCAGTATTTT. Translated: CASRGMGDTQYF. The chain employs TRBV10-2 and TRBJ2-3; D is perhaps TRBD2 (6 bases). Germline V gene data show CDR1 as WSHSY and CDR2 as SAAADI. Trimming removed 8 bases from V and 9 bases from J, with 15 bases in between. The CDR3 spans 12 residues.

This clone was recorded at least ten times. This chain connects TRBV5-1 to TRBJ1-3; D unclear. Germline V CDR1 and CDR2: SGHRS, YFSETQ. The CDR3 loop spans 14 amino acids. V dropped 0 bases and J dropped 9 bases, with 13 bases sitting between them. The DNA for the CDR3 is TGCGCCAGCAGCTTGGACCAATTTCCTACCACCATATATTTT. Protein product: CASSLDQFPTTIYF. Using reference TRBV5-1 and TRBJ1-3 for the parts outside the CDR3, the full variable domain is KAGVTQTPRYLIKTRGQQVTLSCSPISGHRSVSWYQQTPGQGLQFLFEYFSETQRNKGNFPGRFSGRQFSNSRSEMNVSTLELGDSALYLCASSLDQFPTTIYFGEGSWLTVV.

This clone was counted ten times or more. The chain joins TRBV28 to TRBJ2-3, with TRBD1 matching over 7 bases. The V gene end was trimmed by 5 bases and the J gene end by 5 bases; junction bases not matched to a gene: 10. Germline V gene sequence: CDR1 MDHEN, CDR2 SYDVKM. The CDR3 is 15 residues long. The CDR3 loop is CASSSLGQPVDTQYF. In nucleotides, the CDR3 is TGTGCCAGCAGTAGCCTGGGACAGCCCGTAGATACGCAGTATTTT.